These T cell receptor beta chains were read from a single sample in a study of T cell responses to AZD1222 COVID-19 vaccine. The assay was immunoSEQ multiplex PCR, and TCRdb's table has in-frame clones only and misses some. In the table there are under 150,000 clones, about 88% of which are singletons. Sequences were derived from peripheral blood, sampled on day 0 of AZD1222 vaccination. These receptors all stem from an adult in good health. CDR3s include the opening cysteine and the closing phenylalanine or tryptophan. A D gene is named only where the DNA matches it firmly. The listing skips clone size in some rows; elsewhere it reads once, few, many or a size class.

j_gene: TRBJ1-5; d_gene: NA; abundance: NA; v_gene: TRBV28; CDR3nt: TGTGCCAGCAGTTTCCCCGGGGGAGGGAATCAGCCCCAGCATTTT; CDR3aa: CASSFPGGGNQPQHF
j_gene: TRBJ2-7; d_gene: NA; abundance: NA; v_gene: TRBV3-1/TRBV3-2; CDR3nt: TGTGCCAGCAGCACGGGGGCGAAAACCTACGAGCAGTACTTC; CDR3aa: CASSTGAKTYEQYF
j_gene: TRBJ1-2; d_gene: NA; abundance: NA; v_gene: TRBV28; CDR3nt: TGTGCCAGCAGACTCCGACCGGCATTGGGCTATGGCTACACCTTC; CDR3aa: CASRLRPALGYGYTF
j_gene: TRBJ2-7; d_gene: TRBD2; abundance: NA; v_gene: TRBV10-3; CDR3nt: TGTGCCGTGACTAGCGGCTACGAGCAGTACTTC; CDR3aa: CAVTSGYEQYF
j_gene: TRBJ1-6; d_gene: NA; abundance: NA; v_gene: TRBV9; CDR3nt: TGTGCCAGCAGCGCGCAATGGACTGACTTGAATTCACCCCTCCACTTT; CDR3aa: CASSAQWTDLNSPLHF
j_gene: TRBJ2-5; d_gene: NA; abundance: once; v_gene: TRBV5-1; CDR3nt: TGCGCCAGCAGCTTGTTGGGTCAACAAGAGACCCAGTACTTC; CDR3aa: CASSLLGQQETQYF
j_gene: TRBJ2-5; d_gene: TRBD1; abundance: few; v_gene: TRBV19; CDR3nt: TGTGCCAGTAGTATAGGGGACAGAAACCAAGAGACCCAGTACTTC; CDR3aa: CASSIGDRNQETQYF
j_gene: TRBJ1-4; d_gene: NA; abundance: few; v_gene: TRBV25-1; CDR3nt: TGTGCCAGCAGTGAGGGGGAGGGTCCTAATGAAAAACTGTTTTTT; CDR3aa: CASSEGEGPNEKLFF
j_gene: TRBJ1-4; d_gene: NA; abundance: NA; v_gene: TRBV10-1; CDR3nt: TGCGCCCAGCACTCTGGCCTGGGCGTAAATGAAAAACTGTTTTTT; CDR3aa: CAQHSGLGVNEKLFF
j_gene: TRBJ2-7; d_gene: NA; abundance: NA; v_gene: TRBV27; CDR3nt: TGTGCCAGCAGTCTTAGCAAGTCGGGGGAGCAGTACTTC; CDR3aa: CASSLSKSGEQYF
j_gene: TRBJ2-2; d_gene: NA; abundance: NA; v_gene: TRBV15; CDR3nt: TGTGCCACCAGCAGAAATCTTTACACCGGGGAGCTGTTTTTT; CDR3aa: CATSRNLYTGELFF
j_gene: TRBJ2-3; d_gene: NA; abundance: NA; v_gene: TRBV13; CDR3nt: TGTGCCAGCAGCTTGACCTCTAGCGACGCAGATACGCAGTATTTT; CDR3aa: CASSLTSSDADTQYF
j_gene: TRBJ1-2; d_gene: NA; abundance: NA; v_gene: TRBV12-3/TRBV12-4; CDR3nt: TGTGCCAGCAGCCCAGACAGTAACTATGGCTACACCTTC; CDR3aa: CASSPDSNYGYTF
j_gene: TRBJ1-2; d_gene: NA; abundance: NA; v_gene: TRBV28; CDR3nt: TGTGCCAGCAGTTTAGCTGGATCCACTCTAGGGTATGGCTACACCTTC; CDR3aa: CASSLAGSTLGYGYTF
j_gene: TRBJ1-3; d_gene: NA; abundance: NA; v_gene: TRBV10-1; CDR3nt: TGCGCCAGCAGTGACAGGGCGGGAAACACCATATATTTT; CDR3aa: CASSDRAGNTIYF
j_gene: TRBJ2-7; d_gene: NA; abundance: NA; v_gene: TRBV9; CDR3nt: TGTGCCAGCAGCGTAGGAGTAGGGGCAGGGACTGCATACTACGAGCAGTACTTC; CDR3aa: CASSVGVGAGTAYYEQYF
j_gene: TRBJ2-3; d_gene: TRBD2; abundance: once; v_gene: TRBV28; CDR3nt: TGTGCCAGCAGTTTAGCCCGAGCGGGACTCACAGATACGCAGTATTTT; CDR3aa: CASSLARAGLTDTQYF
j_gene: TRBJ1-2; d_gene: NA; abundance: NA; v_gene: TRBV5-1; CDR3nt: TGCGCCAGCAGCTTCTCGCCGGAACCGTATAACTATGGCTACACCTTC; CDR3aa: CASSFSPEPYNYGYTF
j_gene: TRBJ1-6; d_gene: NA; abundance: NA; v_gene: TRBV6-1; CDR3nt: TGTGCCAGCAGTGAAGTGGTGGATTCACCCCTCCACTTT; CDR3aa: CASSEVVDSPLHF
j_gene: TRBJ2-1; d_gene: TRBD2; abundance: NA; v_gene: TRBV29-1; CDR3nt: TGCAGCGTAGATGGGACTAGCGAATACAATGAGCAGTTCTTC; CDR3aa: CSVDGTSEYNEQFF
j_gene: TRBJ2-3; d_gene: TRBD2; abundance: NA; v_gene: TRBV5-4; CDR3nt: TGTGCCAGCAGCCCCCCGGGACTAGCGGGCGTAGGAGATACGCAGTATTTT; CDR3aa: CASSPPGLAGVGDTQYF
j_gene: TRBJ2-1; d_gene: TRBD2; abundance: few; v_gene: TRBV5-4; CDR3nt: TGTGCCAGCAGCCACCCGGGACTAGCGGGGGGGCGGGTCTACAATGAGCAGTTCTTC; CDR3aa: CASSHPGLAGGRVYNEQFF
j_gene: TRBJ2-2; d_gene: NA; abundance: NA; v_gene: TRBV11-2; CDR3nt: TGTGCCAGCAGTCGCCGGGACCTCACCGGGGAGCTGTTTTTT; CDR3aa: CASSRRDLTGELFF
j_gene: TRBJ2-7; d_gene: TRBD2; abundance: NA; v_gene: TRBV5-1; CDR3nt: TGCGCCAGCAGCTTAGAGACTAGCGGGTACGAGCAGTACTTC; CDR3aa: CASSLETSGYEQYF
j_gene: TRBJ1-2; d_gene: NA; abundance: NA; v_gene: TRBV6-5; CDR3nt: TGTGCCAGCAGTTACTACCAAGGGTCGGACGGGGGCTACACCTTC; CDR3aa: CASSYYQGSDGGYTF
j_gene: TRBJ1-2; d_gene: NA; abundance: NA; v_gene: TRBV6-5; CDR3nt: TGTGCCAGCTTAATGGGGCTATATGGCTACACCTTC; CDR3aa: CASLMGLYGYTF
j_gene: TRBJ1-3; d_gene: NA; abundance: NA; v_gene: TRBV9; CDR3nt: TGTGCCAGCAGCGGCAGGGGAGGTAGAGACACCATATATTTT; CDR3aa: CASSGRGGRDTIYF
j_gene: TRBJ1-1; d_gene: NA; abundance: NA; v_gene: TRBV12-3/TRBV12-4; CDR3nt: TGTGCCACCTCCTACGGGGGGCCGGCTGAAGCTTTCTTT; CDR3aa: CATSYGGPAEAFF